Listed here is a single T cell receptor (beta chain). The sample belongs to a study of blood T cell repertoires in COVID-19. Per the original methods: Reference gene primer amplification gave estimated nucleated cell counts. The table came from immunoSEQ multiplex PCR; TCRdb's copy has only in-frame clones and leaves some out. Clonal size and the V and J genes are those of that table, whereas D and trimming came from the DNA. The sample includes 200,000 to 250,000 clones, more than 70% seen only once; the top ten take roughly 2.5%. The specimen was peripheral blood. This TCR came from an older woman with acute or convalescent COVID-19.

The CDR3 nucleotides read TGTGCCAGCTCACCGAATCGGTGGACAGGGATGGCCACCGGGGAGCTGTTTTTT. Protein product: CASSPNRWTGMATGELFF. The chain links TRBV18 to TRBJ2-2, with TRBD1 identical over 8 bases. The CDR3 loop spans 18 amino acids. Germline V gene data show CDR1 as KGHSH and CDR2 as LQKENI. V lost 3 bases and J lost 4; bases outside the gene matches: 13.